This T cell receptor (beta chain) is drawn from a study of cytomegalovirus exposure and HLA in healthy donors. The protocol was immunoSEQ multiplex PCR, while the TCRdb copy is restricted to in-frame clones and leaves out a portion. In the table there are approximately 160,000 clones, approximately 86% of which are singletons. Germline V lookup: CDR1 MNHEY, CDR2 SMNVEV (reference sequence). This CDR3 comprises 16 residues. J gave up 3 bases and V 4 bases, and 9 bases lay outside the gene matches. This sequence was found in a young woman in good health and CMV-seronegative. The specimen sequenced was PBMCs. The genes are TRBV27 and TRBJ2-1; 7 bases fit TRBD2. The CDR3: CASSSPLAVLYNEQFF. For the CDR3, the DNA is TGTGCCAGCAGTTCGCCTCTAGCGGTCCTCTACAATGAGCAGTTCTTC.